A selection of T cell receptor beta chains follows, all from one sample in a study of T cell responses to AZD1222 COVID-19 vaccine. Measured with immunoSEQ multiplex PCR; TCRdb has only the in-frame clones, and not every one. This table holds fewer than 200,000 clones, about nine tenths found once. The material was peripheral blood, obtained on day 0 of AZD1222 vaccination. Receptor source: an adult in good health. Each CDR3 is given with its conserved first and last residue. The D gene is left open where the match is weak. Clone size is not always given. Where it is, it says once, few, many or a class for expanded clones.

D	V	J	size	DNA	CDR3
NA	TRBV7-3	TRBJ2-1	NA	TGTGCCAGCAGCTTTTACAGGGAAAATGAGCAGTTCTTC	CASSFYRENEQFF
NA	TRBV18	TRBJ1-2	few	TGTGCCAGCTCACGCTCGCAACAGGCTAACTATGGCTACACCTTC	CASSRSQQANYGYTF
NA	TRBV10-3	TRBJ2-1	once	TGTGCCATCAGTGAGGCAGGGTCCGGCTCCTACAATGAGCAGTTCTTC	CAISEAGSGSYNEQFF
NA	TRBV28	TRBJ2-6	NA	TGTGCCAGCAGCCCTTTCGTGGGGCCTGGGGCCAACGTCCTGACTTTC	CASSPFVGPGANVLTF
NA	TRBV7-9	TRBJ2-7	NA	TGTGCCAGCAGCTTATCGACTAGAGTGGGTGAGCAGTACTTC	CASSLSTRVGEQYF
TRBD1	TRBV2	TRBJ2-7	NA	TGTGCCAGCAGGCAACGGACAGGGCTAACCTACGAGCAGTACTTC	CASRQRTGLTYEQYF
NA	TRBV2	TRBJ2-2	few	TGTGCCAGCAGTGGTTCTGTAAACACCGGGGAGCTGTTTTTT	CASSGSVNTGELFF
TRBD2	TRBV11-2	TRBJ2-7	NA	TGTGCCAGCAGCCCCAATTTAGCGGGAGACTCCAGCGAGCAGTACTTC	CASSPNLAGDSSEQYF
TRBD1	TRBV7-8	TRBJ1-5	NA	TGTGCCAGCAGCTATACTACACCGGGACAGGGAGGCCAGCCCCAGCATTTT	CASSYTTPGQGGQPQHF
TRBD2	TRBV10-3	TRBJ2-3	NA	TGTGCCACCGAGGGACTAGCGGAGGCAGATACGCAGTATTTT	CATEGLAEADTQYF
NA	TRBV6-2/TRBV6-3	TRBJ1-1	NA	TGTGCCAGCAGTTACTCGACGGACAGCCTAAACACTGAAGCTTTCTTT	CASSYSTDSLNTEAFF
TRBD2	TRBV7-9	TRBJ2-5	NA	TGTGCCAGCAGCGTACTAGCGGGGGGGCAAGAGACCCAGTACTTC	CASSVLAGGQETQYF
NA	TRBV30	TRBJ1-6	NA	TGTGCCTGGGGCCGGCGGGGGCTAACCCTCCACTTT	CAWGRRGLTLHF
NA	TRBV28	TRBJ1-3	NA	TGTGCCAGTACCGCAGGCGGGAACTCTGGAAACACCATATATTTT	CASTAGGNSGNTIYF
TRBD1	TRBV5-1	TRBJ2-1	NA	TGCGCCAGCAGCTTGGGGACAGGTCAGTACAATGAGCAGTTCTTC	CASSLGTGQYNEQFF
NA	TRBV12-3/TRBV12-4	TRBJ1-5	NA	TGTGCCAGCAGTTTAACGGGTCAGCCCCAGCATTTT	CASSLTGQPQHF
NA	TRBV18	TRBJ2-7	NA	TGTGCCAGCTCCCAGAGCACACCCTACTACGAGCAGTACTTC	CASSQSTPYYEQYF
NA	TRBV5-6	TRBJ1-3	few	TGTGCCAGCAGCGCGACAGACAACTCTGGAAACACCATATATTTT	CASSATDNSGNTIYF
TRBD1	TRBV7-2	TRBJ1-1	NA	TGTGCCAGCAGCTTTACAGGGGCGTCCACTGAAGCTTTCTTT	CASSFTGASTEAFF
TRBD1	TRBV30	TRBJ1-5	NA	TGTGCCTGGAGGACAGGGGAGCTTCAGCCCCAGCATTTT	CAWRTGELQPQHF
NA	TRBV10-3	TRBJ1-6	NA	TGTGCCATCAGTGAGTCAAGGTCCCGGGATTCACCCCTCCACTTT	CAISESRSRDSPLHF
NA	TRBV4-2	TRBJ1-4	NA	TGTGCCAGCAGCCAAGGCCATTTAACTAATGAAAAACTGTTTTTT	CASSQGHLTNEKLFF